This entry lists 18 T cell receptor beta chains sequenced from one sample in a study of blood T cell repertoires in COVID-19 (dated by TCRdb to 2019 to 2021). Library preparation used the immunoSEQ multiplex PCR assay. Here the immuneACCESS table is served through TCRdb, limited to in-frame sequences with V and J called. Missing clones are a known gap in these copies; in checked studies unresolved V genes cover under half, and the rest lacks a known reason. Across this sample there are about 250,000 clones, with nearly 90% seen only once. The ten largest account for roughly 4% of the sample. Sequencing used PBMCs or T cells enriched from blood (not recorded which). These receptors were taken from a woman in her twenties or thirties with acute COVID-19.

CDR3 loop: CASSLSRETQYF. CDR3 DNA: TGTGCCAGCAGCTTGTCCAGGGAGACCCAGTACTTC. V gene TRBV11-2 combines with J gene TRBJ2-5, with D unclear. This CDR3 contains 12 residues. The V gene lost 3 bases and the J gene lost 5 bases, with 7 bases spanning the gap. Per germline, CDR1 SGHAT and CDR2 FQNNGV.

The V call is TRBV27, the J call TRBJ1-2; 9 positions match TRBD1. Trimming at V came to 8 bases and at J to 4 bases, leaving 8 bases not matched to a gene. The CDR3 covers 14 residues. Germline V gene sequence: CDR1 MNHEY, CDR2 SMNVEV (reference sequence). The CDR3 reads CASRGTGLGYGYTF. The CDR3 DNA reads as TGTGCCAGCCGAGGGACAGGGTTGGGCTATGGCTACACCTTC.

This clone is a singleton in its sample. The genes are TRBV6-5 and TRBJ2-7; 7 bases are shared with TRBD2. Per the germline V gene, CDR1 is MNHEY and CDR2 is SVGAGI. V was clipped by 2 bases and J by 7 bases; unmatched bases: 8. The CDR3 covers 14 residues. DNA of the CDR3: TGTGCCAGCAGTTACCTATCCCAGGGAGGGGAGCAGTACTTC. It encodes CASSYLSQGGEQYF.

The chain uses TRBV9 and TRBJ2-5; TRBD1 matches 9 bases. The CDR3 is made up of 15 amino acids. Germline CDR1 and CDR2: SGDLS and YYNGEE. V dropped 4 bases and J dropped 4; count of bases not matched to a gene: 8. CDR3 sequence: CASSPLGTGLETQYF. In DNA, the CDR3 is TGTGCCAGCAGCCCCCTGGGGACAGGGCTAGAGACCCAGTACTTC.

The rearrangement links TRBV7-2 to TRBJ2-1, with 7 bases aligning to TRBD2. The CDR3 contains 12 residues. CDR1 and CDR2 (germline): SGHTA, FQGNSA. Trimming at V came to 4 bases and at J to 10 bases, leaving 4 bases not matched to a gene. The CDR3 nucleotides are TGTGCCAGCAGCTCGCCGGGACTAGAGCAGTTCTTC. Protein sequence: CASSSPGLEQFF.

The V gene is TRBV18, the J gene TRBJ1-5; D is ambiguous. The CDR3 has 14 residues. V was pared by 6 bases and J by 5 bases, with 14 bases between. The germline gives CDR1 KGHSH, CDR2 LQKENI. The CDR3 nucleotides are TGTGCCAGCTCCCTAGGCCACGAAGATCAGCCCCAGCATTTT. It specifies CASSLGHEDQPQHF.

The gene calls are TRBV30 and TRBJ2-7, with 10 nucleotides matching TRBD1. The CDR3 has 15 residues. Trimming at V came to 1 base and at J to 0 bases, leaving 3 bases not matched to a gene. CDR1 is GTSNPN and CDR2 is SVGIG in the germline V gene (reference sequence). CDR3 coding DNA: TGTGCCTGGAGTGCAGACAGGGGGCCCTCCTACGAGCAGTACTTC. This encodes CAWSADRGPSYEQYF.

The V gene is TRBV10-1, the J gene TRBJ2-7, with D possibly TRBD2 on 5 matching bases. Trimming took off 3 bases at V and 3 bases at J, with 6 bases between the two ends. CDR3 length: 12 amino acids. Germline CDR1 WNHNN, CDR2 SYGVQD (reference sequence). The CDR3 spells CASSDGDYEQYF. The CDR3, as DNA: TGCGCCAGCAGTGACGGGGACTACGAGCAGTACTTC.

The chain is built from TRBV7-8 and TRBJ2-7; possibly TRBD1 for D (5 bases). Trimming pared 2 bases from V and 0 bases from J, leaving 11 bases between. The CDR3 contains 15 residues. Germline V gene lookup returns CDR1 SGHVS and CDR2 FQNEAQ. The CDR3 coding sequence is TGTGCCAGCAGCTTAAGGGGCGCCAGCTCCTACGAGCAGTACTTC. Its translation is CASSLRGASSYEQYF.

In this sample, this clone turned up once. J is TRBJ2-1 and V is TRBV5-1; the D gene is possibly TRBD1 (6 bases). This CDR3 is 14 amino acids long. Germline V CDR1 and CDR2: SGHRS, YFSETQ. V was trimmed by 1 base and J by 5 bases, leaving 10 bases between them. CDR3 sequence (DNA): TGCGCCAGCAGCTTGCACAGGGCGGACAATGAGCAGTTCTTC. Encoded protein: CASSLHRADNEQFF.

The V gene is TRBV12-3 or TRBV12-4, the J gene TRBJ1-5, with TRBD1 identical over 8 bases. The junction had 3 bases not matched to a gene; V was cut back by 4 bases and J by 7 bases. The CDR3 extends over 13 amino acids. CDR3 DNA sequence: TGTGCCAGCAGTTGGGCAGGGGGCCAGCCCCAGCATTTT. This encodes CASSWAGGQPQHF.

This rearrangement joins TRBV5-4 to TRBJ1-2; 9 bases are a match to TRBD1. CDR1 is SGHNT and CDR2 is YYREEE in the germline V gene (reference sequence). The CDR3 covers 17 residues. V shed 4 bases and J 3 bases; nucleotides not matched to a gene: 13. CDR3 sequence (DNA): TGTGCCAGCAGCGGCTGGGACAGGGACTTCCCCTACTATGGCTACACCTTC. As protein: CASSGWDRDFPYYGYTF.

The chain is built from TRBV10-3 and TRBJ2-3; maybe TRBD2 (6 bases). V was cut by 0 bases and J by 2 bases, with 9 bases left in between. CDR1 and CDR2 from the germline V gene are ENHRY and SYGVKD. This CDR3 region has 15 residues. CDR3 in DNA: TGTGCCATCAGTGAGTCGGGGACTTACACAGATACGCAGTATTTT. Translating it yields CAISESGTYTDTQYF.

Here the CDR3 reads CASSSRTGESSYEQYF. The CDR3 bases are TGTGCCAGCAGCTCTCGGACGGGGGAAAGCTCCTACGAGCAGTACTTC. The genes are TRBV13 and TRBJ2-7, with D tentatively TRBD2 (6 bases). The CDR3 extends over 16 amino acids. The ends were cut back, 4 bases at V and 0 bases at J, with 16 bases in the middle. Germline V lookup: CDR1 PRHDT, CDR2 FYEKMQ (reference sequence).

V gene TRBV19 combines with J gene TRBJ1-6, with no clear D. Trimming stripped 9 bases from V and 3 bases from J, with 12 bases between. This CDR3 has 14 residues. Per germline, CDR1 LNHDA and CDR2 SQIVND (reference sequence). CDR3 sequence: CASTPQIYNSPLHF. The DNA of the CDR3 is TGTGCCAGCACACCCCAAATCTATAATTCACCCCTCCACTTT.

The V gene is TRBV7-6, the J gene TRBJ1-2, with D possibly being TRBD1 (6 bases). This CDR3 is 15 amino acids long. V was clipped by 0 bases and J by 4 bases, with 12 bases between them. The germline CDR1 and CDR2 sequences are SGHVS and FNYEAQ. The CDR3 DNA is TGTGCCAGCAGCTTAGCAGTCGGCAGGGGCTATGGCTACACCTTC. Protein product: CASSLAVGRGYGYTF.

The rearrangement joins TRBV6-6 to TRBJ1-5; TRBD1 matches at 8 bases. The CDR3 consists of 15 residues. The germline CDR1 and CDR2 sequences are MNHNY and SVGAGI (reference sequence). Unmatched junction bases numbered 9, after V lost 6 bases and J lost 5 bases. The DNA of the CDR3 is TGTGCCAGCAGGGGACAGGAGTTTGGTCATCAGCCCCAGCATTTT. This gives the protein CASRGQEFGHQPQHF.

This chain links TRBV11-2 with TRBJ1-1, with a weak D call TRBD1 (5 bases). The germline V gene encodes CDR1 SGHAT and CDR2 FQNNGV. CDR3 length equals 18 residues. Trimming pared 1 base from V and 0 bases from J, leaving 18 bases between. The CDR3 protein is CASSLGYRLPDLNTEAFF. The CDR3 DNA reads TGTGCCAGCAGCTTAGGGTACAGGTTACCTGATCTGAACACTGAAGCTTTCTTT.